These 13 T cell receptor beta chains were sequenced from one sample in a study of blood T cell repertoires in COVID-19. Sequenced by immunoSEQ multiplex PCR; TCRdb stores in-frame clones only, minus some. The data contain around 190,000 clones, 88% of them singletons. The specimen was peripheral blood. These receptors all come from a man in his forties or fifties with COVID-19, enrolled during active disease.

V usage is TRBV4-3 and J usage is TRBJ1-1; no reliable D call. Germline V CDR1 and CDR2: LGHNA, YSLEER. The CDR3 spans 14 residues. The V and J ends lost 0 bases and 10 bases respectively, with 15 bases between them. The CDR3 loop is CASSQDPPPIRAFF. The CDR3 DNA sequence: TGCGCCAGCAGCCAAGATCCACCTCCAATCAGAGCTTTCTTT.

The V gene is TRBV7-3, the J gene TRBJ2-3, with a tentative D call TRBD2 (6 bases). The CDR3 contains 14 residues. V lost 5 bases, J lost 5 bases, and 14 bases lay in between. Germline loops: CDR1 SGHTA, CDR2 FQGTGA. The CDR3 coding sequence is TGTGCCAGCAGCCCGGGACTGGGCCGAGATACGCAGTATTTT. It codes for CASSPGLGRDTQYF.

The chain links TRBV6-5 to TRBJ1-6; TRBD1 aligns across 10 bases. Germline V gives CDR1 MNHEY, CDR2 SVGAGI. The CDR3 length is 14 residues. V was pared by 7 bases and J by 7 bases, with 4 bases of the junction left unmatched. In nucleotides, the CDR3 is TGTGCCAGCACCCCGGACAGGGGGAATTCACCCCTCCACTTT. Protein product: CASTPDRGNSPLHF.

The rearrangement links TRBV28 to TRBJ2-7; TRBD2 is a possible D gene (6 bases). Germline CDR1 and CDR2: MDHEN and SYDVKM. The length of the CDR3 is 15 residues. Trimming took off 8 bases at V and 3 bases at J, with 20 bases between the two ends. DNA for the CDR3: TGTGCCAGCTCCTTGGCGGGGAGCTGGAGCTACGAGCAGTACTTC. Its translation: CASSLAGSWSYEQYF.

The CDR3 region has the DNA TGTGCCAGCAGCCTCGGACAGGGAGGGAATTCACCCCTCCACTTT. Translation gives CASSLGQGGNSPLHF. The rearrangement joins TRBV7-2 to TRBJ1-6; 8 nucleotides agree with TRBD1. With 5 bases clipped from V and 7 bases from J, the junction kept 7 bases outside the gene matches. Per germline, CDR1 SGHTA and CDR2 FQGNSA. The CDR3 is 15 residues long.

The CDR3 coding sequence is TGTGCCAGCTCCCCGGGTACGGGAGTCTACAATGAGCAGTTCTTC. This codes for CASSPGTGVYNEQFF. The chain carries TRBV18 and TRBJ2-1; possibly TRBD2 for D (6 bases). This CDR3 has 15 amino acids. V gave up 6 bases and J gave up 3 bases, with 15 bases separating them. Germline-derived CDR1 and CDR2 are KGHSH and LQKENI.

This chain links TRBV5-8 with TRBJ2-5; 10 bases agree with TRBD1. The germline V gene has CDR1 SGHTS and CDR2 YDEGEE. The CDR3 covers 18 residues. The V and J ends lost 0 bases and 2 bases, in that order; junction bases with no gene match: 10. The CDR3 DNA sequence: TGTGCCAGCAGCTTGGTTGCAGGGACAGGGGTTTTTCAAGAGACCCAGTACTTC. Its translation is CASSLVAGTGVFQETQYF.

The chain couples TRBV5-4 to TRBJ2-7, with D tentatively TRBD2 (5 bases). The V end was cut by 3 bases, the J end by 4 bases, with 11 bases between. The germline CDR1 and CDR2 sequences are SGHNT and YYREEE (reference sequence). The CDR3 has 13 amino acids. The CDR3 spells CASSSDFSYEQYF. The CDR3 DNA follows: TGTGCCAGCAGCTCGGACTTTAGTTACGAGCAGTACTTC.

This clone was recorded only once. The chain is built from TRBV5-6 and TRBJ1-4, with no clear D. Trimming removed 6 bases at V and 0 bases at J, with 15 bases between. The CDR3 is 16 amino acids. CDR1 is SGHDT, CDR2 YYEEEE, per germline. DNA for the CDR3: TGTGCCAGCACCCGGTTAGTCCTTGCAACTAATGAAAAACTGTTTTTT. This codes for CASTRLVLATNEKLFF.

This chain links TRBV27 with TRBJ2-1, with D unresolved. Trimming shortened V by 5 bases and J by 0 bases, and 17 bases separated the two germline ends. There are 17 residues in the CDR3. Germline CDR1 MNHEY, CDR2 SMNVEV (reference sequence). CDR3 region: CASSPLQRRSSYNEQFF. The DNA for the CDR3 is TGTGCCAGCAGTCCTTTACAACGACGGAGCTCCTACAATGAGCAGTTCTTC.

This chain connects TRBV7-6 to TRBJ2-7, with TRBD1 matching 8 bases. The germline CDR1 and CDR2 sequences are SGHVS and FNYEAQ. The trim removed 2 bases at V and 1 base at J, leaving 13 bases unmatched. The CDR3 has 18 residues. CDR3 nucleotide sequence: TGTGCCAGCAGCTTAAGCCCGGGAACCGGGACAGGATCCTACGAGCAGTACTTC. Translating gives CASSLSPGTGTGSYEQYF.

The V gene is TRBV29-1, the J gene TRBJ1-5; TRBD1 matches at 7 bases. This CDR3 is built from 14 residues. The germline gives CDR1 SQVTM, CDR2 ANQGSEA. V was clipped by 6 bases and J by 0 bases; unmatched bases: 5. The CDR3 sequence: CSVTGTDSNQPQHF. The DNA for the CDR3 is TGCAGCGTCACCGGGACAGATAGCAATCAGCCCCAGCATTTT. The full variable domain, completed using reference TRBV29-1 and TRBJ1-5, is SAVISQKPSRDICQRGTSLTIQCQVDSQVTMMFWYRQQPGQSLTLIATANQGSEATYESGFVIDKFPISRPNLTFSTLTVSNMSPEDSSIYLCSVTGTDSNQPQHFGDGTRLSIL.

The chain combines TRBV9 with TRBJ2-7, with 8 bases identical to TRBD2. Looked up from germline, CDR1 is SGDLS and CDR2 is YYNGEE. CDR3 length: 16 amino acids. The junction had 10 bases not matched to a gene; V was cut back by 0 bases and J by 5 bases. The CDR3 DNA is TGTGCCAGCAGCGTAGGCAGCGACGGGAGGGTCAACGAGCAGTACTTC. As protein: CASSVGSDGRVNEQYF.